Listed below are T cell receptor beta chains from one sample, sequenced in a study of response to subunit inactivated influenza vaccine. TCRdb ran MiXCR on the RT-PCR reads and lists one entry per CDR3 protein. The repertoire holds under 800,000 distinct CDR3 sequences, approximately 13% seen once, with approximately 7% in the top ten. The sequences come from PBMCs from blood, collected roughly 15 days before vaccination. The receptors come from a man aged 50-60 years who received an inactivated influenza vaccine. Both conserved end residues are part of each CDR3. The D gene is left open where the match is weak. Size is omitted from some rows. Given values are once, few, many or a class for expanded clones.

cdr3_nt: TGCAGTGCTGCAGAAACCCGGGACCCGAGAAGGACCCAGTACTTC
cdr3_aa: CSAAETRDPRRTQYF
d_call: NA
v_call: TRBV20-1
j_call: TRBJ2-5
clone_size: few

cdr3_nt: TGCGCCAGCAGCCAAGGTTCCGCTGGGTCTGGGGCCAACGTCCTGACTTTC
cdr3_aa: CASSQGSAGSGANVLTF
d_call: NA
v_call: TRBV4-3
j_call: TRBJ2-6
clone_size: NA

cdr3_nt: TGCGCCAGCAGCTGGGACAGTGTCGAAGAAAAACTGTTTTTT
cdr3_aa: CASSWDSVEEKLFF
d_call: TRBD1
v_call: TRBV5-1
j_call: TRBJ1-4
clone_size: few

cdr3_nt: TGTGCCATCAGTACGTCTAGCGGGCGTACAGATACGCAGTATTTT
cdr3_aa: CAISTSSGRTDTQYF
d_call: TRBD2
v_call: TRBV10-3
j_call: TRBJ2-3
clone_size: NA

cdr3_nt: TGCAGTGCCAGAAGGGACAACTCCTACAATGAGCAGTTCTTC
cdr3_aa: CSARRDNSYNEQFF
d_call: NA
v_call: TRBV20-1
j_call: TRBJ2-1
clone_size: few

cdr3_nt: TGTGCCAGCAGTAGTCGGGCTGGGCCCGGGACCCAGTACTTC
cdr3_aa: CASSSRAGPGTQYF
d_call: NA
v_call: TRBV2
j_call: TRBJ2-5
clone_size: NA

cdr3_nt: TGTGCCACCAGCAAAGATAAGGGGTGGTCTGGGGCCAACGTCCTGACTTTC
cdr3_aa: CATSKDKGWSGANVLTF
d_call: NA
v_call: TRBV15
j_call: TRBJ2-6
clone_size: NA

cdr3_nt: TGTGCCAGCAGTCCTACAGGGGGTTTGACTTCCGAGCAGTACTTC
cdr3_aa: CASSPTGGLTSEQYF
d_call: TRBD1
v_call: TRBV12-3/TRBV12-4
j_call: TRBJ2-7
clone_size: many

cdr3_nt: TGTGCCAGCAGTCCCGGACGGGTTTACGAGCAGTACTTC
cdr3_aa: CASSPGRVYEQYF
d_call: NA
v_call: TRBV7-8
j_call: TRBJ2-7
clone_size: NA

cdr3_nt: TGTGCCAAGACAGGGATTTCTGGGGCCAACGTCCTGACTTTC
cdr3_aa: CAKTGISGANVLTF
d_call: TRBD1
v_call: TRBV7-9
j_call: TRBJ2-6
clone_size: once

cdr3_nt: TGTGCCAGCACCGACGGGTTTGAGCAGTTCTTC
cdr3_aa: CASTDGFEQFF
d_call: NA
v_call: TRBV25-1
j_call: TRBJ2-1
clone_size: few

cdr3_nt: TGCGCCAACAGCGGCGGGGGGACAGCCTACGAGCAGTACTTC
cdr3_aa: CANSGGGTAYEQYF
d_call: NA
v_call: TRBV5-1
j_call: TRBJ2-7
clone_size: few

cdr3_nt: TGCGCCAGCAGCCCGGACCCTATGACAGGGGTGGGCTACACGCAGTATTTT
cdr3_aa: CASSPDPMTGVGYTQYF
d_call: TRBD1
v_call: TRBV5-1
j_call: TRBJ2-3
clone_size: NA

cdr3_nt: TGTGCCAGCAGCCATCTGGGACAGGGTGCCTACGAGCAGTACTTC
cdr3_aa: CASSHLGQGAYEQYF
d_call: TRBD1
v_call: TRBV4-2
j_call: TRBJ2-7
clone_size: NA

cdr3_nt: TGTGCCAGCAGTTTGCCGTCGGGGCTAAACACTGAAGCTTTCTTT
cdr3_aa: CASSLPSGLNTEAFF
d_call: NA
v_call: TRBV28
j_call: TRBJ1-1
clone_size: NA

cdr3_nt: TGTGCCAGCAGCACCCCAAGGAAACGCCAAAATGAGCAGTTCTTC
cdr3_aa: CASSTPRKRQNEQFF
d_call: NA
v_call: TRBV3-1
j_call: TRBJ2-1
clone_size: once

cdr3_nt: TGTGCCAGCAGTAGGACAGTTACCTACGAGCAGTACTTC
cdr3_aa: CASSRTVTYEQYF
d_call: NA
v_call: TRBV6-1
j_call: TRBJ2-7
clone_size: few

cdr3_nt: TGCAGTGCTAGAGTCGGAAAGGGGAGGGCATTGGACATTCAGTACTTC
cdr3_aa: CSARVGKGRALDIQYF
d_call: TRBD2
v_call: TRBV20-1
j_call: TRBJ2-4
clone_size: few

cdr3_nt: TGTGCCAGCAGCCAAGGGGAGGGATCCCAGCATTTT
cdr3_aa: CASSQGEGSQHF
d_call: NA
v_call: TRBV2
j_call: TRBJ1-5
clone_size: few

cdr3_nt: TGTGCCAGCAGTTTATCTAAAAGTGAGCAGTTCTTC
cdr3_aa: CASSLSKSEQFF
d_call: NA
v_call: TRBV12-3/TRBV12-4
j_call: TRBJ2-1
clone_size: NA

cdr3_nt: TGTGCCAGCAGCTTAAGAGCCAGAAGCTACACCTTC
cdr3_aa: CASSLRARSYTF
d_call: NA
v_call: TRBV7-9
j_call: TRBJ1-2
clone_size: NA

cdr3_nt: TGTGCCAGCGGAATACAGGGGGCGTCGTACGAGCAGTACTTC
cdr3_aa: CASGIQGASYEQYF
d_call: TRBD1
v_call: TRBV28
j_call: TRBJ2-7
clone_size: few

cdr3_nt: TGTGCCAGCAGCTTAGAAGCTGCCGGGGATACGCAGTATTTT
cdr3_aa: CASSLEAAGDTQYF
d_call: NA
v_call: TRBV7-9
j_call: TRBJ2-3
clone_size: NA

cdr3_nt: TGTGCCAGTAGCCCAGGGGGAGTGTTACAAGAGACCCAGTACTTC
cdr3_aa: CASSPGGVLQETQYF
d_call: TRBD1
v_call: TRBV2
j_call: TRBJ2-5
clone_size: NA

cdr3_nt: TGCAGTGCTAGGCAGGGGGCCTACGAGCAGTACTTC
cdr3_aa: CSARQGAYEQYF
d_call: TRBD1
v_call: TRBV20-1
j_call: TRBJ2-7
clone_size: many

cdr3_nt: TGTGCCAGCAGCCCCGTTTGGGGGTCCTCTAACTATGGCTACACCTTC
cdr3_aa: CASSPVWGSSNYGYTF
d_call: NA
v_call: TRBV7-2
j_call: TRBJ1-2
clone_size: many

cdr3_nt: TGTGCCAGCAGCTTAAATCGACTAGCTAATTTGGTCTTC
cdr3_aa: CASSLNRLANLVF
d_call: TRBD2
v_call: TRBV7-2
j_call: TRBJ2-1
clone_size: few

cdr3_nt: TGCGCCAGCAGCCTAAGCTGGGACACGGGGGTTGAGACCCAGTACTTC
cdr3_aa: CASSLSWDTGVETQYF
d_call: NA
v_call: TRBV5-1
j_call: TRBJ2-5
clone_size: NA

cdr3_nt: TGTGCCAGTAGTACCCCAAACTTTTATAGCAATCAGCCCCAGCATTTT
cdr3_aa: CASSTPNFYSNQPQHF
d_call: NA
v_call: TRBV19
j_call: TRBJ1-5
clone_size: NA

cdr3_nt: TGCGCCAGCAGCTTTAACTCAGATACGCAGTATTTT
cdr3_aa: CASSFNSDTQYF
d_call: NA
v_call: TRBV5-1
j_call: TRBJ2-3
clone_size: NA

cdr3_nt: TGTGCCAGCAGTTTCAGCCAGGTCTATCAGCCCCAGCATTTT
cdr3_aa: CASSFSQVYQPQHF
d_call: NA
v_call: TRBV6-2/TRBV6-3
j_call: TRBJ1-5
clone_size: many

cdr3_nt: TGTGCCAGCAGGTATCTAAACGCGAACACTGAAGCTTTCTTT
cdr3_aa: CASRYLNANTEAFF
d_call: NA
v_call: TRBV12-3/TRBV12-4
j_call: TRBJ1-1
clone_size: few

cdr3_nt: TGTGCCAGCAGTTTTCCGGGGGCCGCAGATACGCAGTATTTT
cdr3_aa: CASSFPGAADTQYF
d_call: NA
v_call: TRBV28
j_call: TRBJ2-3
clone_size: few

cdr3_nt: TGTGCCAGCAGCTCCGTCTACGAGCAGTACTTC
cdr3_aa: CASSSVYEQYF
d_call: NA
v_call: TRBV7-2
j_call: TRBJ2-7
clone_size: many

cdr3_nt: TGTGCTAGCAGCTTGAGTCCAACCGGGGAGCTGTTTTTT
cdr3_aa: CASSLSPTGELFF
d_call: NA
v_call: TRBV7-7
j_call: TRBJ2-2
clone_size: many